The entry below gives a single T cell receptor beta chain sequence along with its context. The data belong to a study of cytomegalovirus exposure and HLA in healthy donors. It was with 60 Vbeta and 13 Jbeta primers that the PCR ran. Assay: immunoSEQ multiplex PCR; the TCRdb copy retains only in-frame clones and omits some. The data hold 85,000 to 100,000 clones, with around four fifths observed a single time. Material for sequencing was PBMCs. The receptor was derived from a man in his fifties in good health and CMV-seropositive.

The CDR3 DNA follows: TGTGCCAGCAGCACCCCCCCTGGAGGGGGCACAGATACGCAGTATTTT. Amino acids: CASSTPPGGGTDTQYF. This rearrangement joins TRBV7-9 to TRBJ2-3; the D gene is possibly TRBD2 (6 bases). The CDR3 is 16 residues long. Looked up from germline, CDR1 is SEHNR and CDR2 is FQNEAQ (reference sequence). Trimming took off 5 bases at V and 1 base at J, with 16 bases between the two ends.